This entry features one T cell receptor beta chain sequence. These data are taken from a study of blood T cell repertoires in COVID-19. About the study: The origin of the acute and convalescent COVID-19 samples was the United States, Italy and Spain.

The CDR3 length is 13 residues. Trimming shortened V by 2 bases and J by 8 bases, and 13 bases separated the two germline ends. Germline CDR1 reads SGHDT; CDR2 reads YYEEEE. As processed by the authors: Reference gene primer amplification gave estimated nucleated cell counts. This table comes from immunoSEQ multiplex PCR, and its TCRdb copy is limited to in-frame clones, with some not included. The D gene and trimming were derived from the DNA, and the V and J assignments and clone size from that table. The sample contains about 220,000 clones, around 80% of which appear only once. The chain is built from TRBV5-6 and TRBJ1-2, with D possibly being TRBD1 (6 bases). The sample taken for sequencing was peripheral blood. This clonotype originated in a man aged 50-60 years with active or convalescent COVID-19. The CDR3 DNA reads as TGTGCCAGCAGCTTCGGCAGGGGTATAGGCTACACCTTC. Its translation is CASSFGRGIGYTF.